This T cell receptor (beta chain) was sequenced in a study of T cells in Graves' hyperthyroidism and ophthalmopathy. Note on this clonotype: This may be a read error: a much more frequent sequence differs by one nucleotide.

The CDR3 totals 14 residues. V lost 7 bases, J lost 9 bases, and 10 bases stayed unmatched. In germline, CDR1 is SQVTM, CDR2 ANQGSEA. Amplification of TCR beta CDR3 regions used RNA as the template. Initially, a first-round RT-PCR of the TCR CDR3 employed the HTBI primer set. MiXCR, applied by TCRdb to the multiplex PCR reads, yields one record per CDR3 protein. The profile shows about 290,000 distinct CDR3 sequences, about an eighth of them singletons. The origin of this receptor is a woman aged 25 to 39 with Graves' hyperthyroidism that later progressed to Graves' ophthalmopathy. The rearrangement uses TRBV29-1 and TRBJ2-1; 12 bases are a match to TRBD2. Specimen: blood. CDR3 sequence reads: CSAPQASGRAEQFF. CDR3 in DNA: TGCAGCGCTCCCCAGGCTAGCGGGAGGGCTGAGCAGTTCTTC.